The next 16 T cell receptor gamma chains were all read from a single sample in a study of gamma-delta chains in newborns, infants, children. TCRdb fed the reads to CATT. The table shows approximately 100 gamma-chain clones, with 90% to 95% occurring only once. The sample in question was blood, obtained at week 4. The receptors here all came from a child who was a newborn, infant or young child, either healthy, febrile or measles-vaccinated (not recorded which). This table probably holds off-target reads from a library built for another chain.

Here the V gene is TRGV9, but the J gene went uncalled. The germline V gene has CDR1 GITISATS and CDR2 ISYDGTV (reference sequence). The CDR3 is 14 residues long. The CDR3 sequence is CACDTLGDTAQLFF. CDR3 nucleotide sequence: TGTGCCTGTGACACCCTGGGGGATACAGCACAACTCTTCTTT.

The CDR3 spells CACDVLGEALTAQLFF. CDR3 sequence (DNA): TGTGCCTGTGACGTACTGGGGGAGGCTTTGACAGCACAACTCTTCTTT. There is no J gene call, but TRGV9 is given as the V gene. Germline V gene sequence: CDR1 GITISATS, CDR2 ISYDGTV (reference sequence). This CDR3 contains 16 residues.

The J gene has no call, while the V gene is TRGV9. The CDR3 is 19 residues long. Germline assignment: CDR1 GITISATS and CDR2 ISYDGTV (reference sequence). CDR3 coding DNA: TGTGCCTGTGACACCGCGGATCAGAGGGACGGCCTCTTCGGAGCACAACTCTTCTTT. Translating it yields CACDTADQRDGLFGAQLFF.

As regards this clone: Because the CDR3's place on the DNA is in doubt, the DNA is left out and the CDR3 is given as listed by TCRdb. The V gene is listed as TRGV9; no J gene was called. Looked up from germline, CDR1 is GITISATS and CDR2 is ISYDGTV (reference sequence). The CDR3 has 26 amino acids, counting both end residues. The CDR3 loop reads CACDDWGIRRSWDTRQMFFGTGIKLF.

Of note for this clone: The limits of the CDR3 on the DNA are not certain, so only TCRdb's listed CDR3 is given. No J gene call was made, and the V gene is TRGV9. Germline values: CDR1 GITISATS, CDR2 ISYDGTV (reference sequence). The CDR3 has 26 amino acids, counting both end residues. This CDR3 reads CACDAWGIDGSWDTRQMFFGTGIKLF.

Of note for this clone: The DNA is left out, because the CDR3 cannot be placed on it with certainty; the CDR3 is given as TCRdb lists it. For the V gene the call is TRGV9; the J gene has no call. Looked up from germline, CDR1 is GITISATS and CDR2 is ISYDGTV (reference sequence). A total of 25 residues make up the CDR3, ends included. This chain's CDR3 is CACDTGGYASWDTRQMFFGTGIKLF.

No J gene was named, though the V gene is TRGV9. The germline gives CDR1 GITISATS, CDR2 ISYDGTV (reference sequence). The CDR3 runs to 16 residues. The CDR3 reads CACDDLLGQRGAQLFF. CDR3 nucleotide sequence: TGTGCCTGTGACGATTTACTGGGGCAAAGGGGAGCACAACTCTTCTTT.

Note on this clone: The limits of the CDR3 on the DNA are not certain, so only TCRdb's listed CDR3 is given. The J segment was not called; the V segment is TRGV9. Counting both end residues, the CDR3 totals 25 amino acids. Germline loops: CDR1 GITISATS, CDR2 ISYDGTV (reference sequence). The CDR3 loop is CACDTGGYSSWDARQMFFGTGIKLF.

On this clone: The DNA is left out, because the CDR3 cannot be placed on it with certainty; the CDR3 is given as TCRdb lists it. The V gene is given as TRGV9, and no J gene call is available. The germline gives CDR1 GITISATS, CDR2 ISYDGTV (reference sequence). The CDR3 sequence runs 28 residues, both termini included. The CDR3: CASDPLPYTGRASWDTRQMFFGTGIKLF.

Comment on this clone: It is unclear where the CDR3 begins or ends on the DNA, so no DNA is shown, and the CDR3 is as TCRdb lists it. The V gene was identified as TRGV9, while no J gene was called. Germline CDR1 is GITISATS and CDR2 is ISYDGTV (reference sequence). The CDR3 numbers 28 amino acids, ends counted. CDR3: CACDTVLGDTSSAWDTRQMFFGTGIKLF.

This clone was seen a single time. Because the CDR3's place on the DNA is in doubt, the DNA is left out and the CDR3 is given as listed by TCRdb. CDR3 in amino acids: CACDMTGGKPFSWDTRQMFFGTGIKLF. TRGV9 is the V gene, and the J gene was not called. Per the germline V gene, CDR1 is GITISATS and CDR2 is ISYDGTV (reference sequence). Counting both end residues, the CDR3 totals 27 amino acids.

Concerning this clone: No DNA is shown, since the ends of the CDR3 on it are uncertain; the CDR3 is the one TCRdb lists. The V gene reported is TRGV9; the J gene is uncalled. Counting both end residues, the CDR3 totals 29 amino acids. Per germline, CDR1 GITISATS and CDR2 ISYDGTV (reference sequence). The CDR3 protein is CACDTFGTGGSPSSWDTRQMFFGTGIKLF.

There is no J gene call, but TRGV9 is given as the V gene. The CDR3 contains 17 residues. CDR1 is GITISATS, CDR2 ISYDGTV, per germline (reference sequence). The CDR3 DNA is TGTGCCTGTGACACCGCGGGGGGCCACTCTTTGACAGCACAACTCTTCTTT. It translates to CACDTAGGHSLTAQLFF.

Concerning this clone: Because the CDR3's place on the DNA is in doubt, the DNA is left out and the CDR3 is given as listed by TCRdb. The V gene is TRGV9; the J gene was not called. A total of 28 residues make up the CDR3, ends included. Germline V CDR1 and CDR2: GITISATS, ISYDGTV (reference sequence). The CDR3 protein is CACDTGGWGIPSSWDTRQMFFGTGIKLF.

V gene TRGV9 was called; the J gene was not. Germline V gives CDR1 GITISATS, CDR2 ISYDGTV (reference sequence). The CDR3 has 14 residues. CDR3 amino acids: CACDRMGDTAQLFF. In nucleotides, the CDR3 is TGTGCCTGTGACAGGATGGGGGATACAGCACAACTCTTCTTT.

Of note for this clone: No DNA is shown, since the ends of the CDR3 on it are uncertain; the CDR3 is the one TCRdb lists. The V segment is TRGV9, and no J call was made. CDR1 is GITISATS and CDR2 is ISYDGTV in the germline V gene (reference sequence). The CDR3 is made up of 24 amino acids, end residues included. Here the CDR3 reads CACDTLGDIGDTRQMFFGTGIKLF.